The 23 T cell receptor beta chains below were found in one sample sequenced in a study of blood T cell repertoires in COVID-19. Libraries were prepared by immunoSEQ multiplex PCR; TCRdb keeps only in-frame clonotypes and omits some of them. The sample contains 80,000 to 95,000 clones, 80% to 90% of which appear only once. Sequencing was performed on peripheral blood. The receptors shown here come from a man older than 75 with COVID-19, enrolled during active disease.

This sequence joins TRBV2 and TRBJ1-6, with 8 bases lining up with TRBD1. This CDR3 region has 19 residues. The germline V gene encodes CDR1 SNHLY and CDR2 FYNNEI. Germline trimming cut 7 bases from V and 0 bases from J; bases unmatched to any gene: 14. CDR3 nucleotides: TGTGCCAGCATGAGGCAGGGGGCGTTCGGAAGCTCCTATAATTCACCCCTCCACTTT. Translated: CASMRQGAFGSSYNSPLHF. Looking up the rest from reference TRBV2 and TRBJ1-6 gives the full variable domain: EPEVTQTPSHQVTQMGQEVILRCVPISNHLYFYWYRQILGQKVEFLVSFYNNEISEKSEIFDDQFSVERPDGSNFTLKIRSTKLEDSAMYFCASMRQGAFGSSYNSPLHFGNGTRLTVT.

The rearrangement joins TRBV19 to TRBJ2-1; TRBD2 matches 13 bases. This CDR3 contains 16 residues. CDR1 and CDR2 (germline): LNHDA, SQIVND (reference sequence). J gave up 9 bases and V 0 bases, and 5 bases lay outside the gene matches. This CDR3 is CASSIELAGGPGEQFF. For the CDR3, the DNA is TGTGCCAGTAGTATAGAACTAGCGGGAGGGCCAGGTGAGCAGTTCTTC. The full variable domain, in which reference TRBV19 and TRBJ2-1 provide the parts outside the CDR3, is DGGITQSPKYLFRKEGQNVTLSCEQNLNHDAMYWYRQDPGQGLRLIYYSQIVNDFQKGDIAEGYSVSREKKESFPLTVTSAQKNPTAFYLCASSIELAGGPGEQFFGPGTRLTVL.

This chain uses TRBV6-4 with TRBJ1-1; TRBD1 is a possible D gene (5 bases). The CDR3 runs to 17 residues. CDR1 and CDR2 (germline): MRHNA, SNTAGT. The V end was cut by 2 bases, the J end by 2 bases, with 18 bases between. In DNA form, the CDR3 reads TGTGCCAGCAGTGACCCCCCCCCGGGGGGAGGAAACACTGAAGCTTTCTTT. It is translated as CASSDPPPGGGNTEAFF.

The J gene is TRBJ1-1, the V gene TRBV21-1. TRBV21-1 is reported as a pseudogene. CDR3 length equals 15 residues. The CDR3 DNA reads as TGTGCCAGCATCAAGTCGGGGAGTCTGAACACTGAAGCTTTCTTT. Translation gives CASIKSGSLNTEAFF.

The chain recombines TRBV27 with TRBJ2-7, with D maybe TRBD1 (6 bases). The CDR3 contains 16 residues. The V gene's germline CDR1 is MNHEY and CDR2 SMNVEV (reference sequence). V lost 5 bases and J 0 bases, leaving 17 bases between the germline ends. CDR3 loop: CASSRNRTALSYEQYF. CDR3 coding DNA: TGTGCCAGCAGTCGTAACCGGACAGCCCTCTCCTACGAGCAGTACTTC.

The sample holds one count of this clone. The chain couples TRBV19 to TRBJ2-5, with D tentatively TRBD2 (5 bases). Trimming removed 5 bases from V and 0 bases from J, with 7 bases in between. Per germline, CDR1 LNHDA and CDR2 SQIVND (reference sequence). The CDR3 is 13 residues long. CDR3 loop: CASSRGNQETQYF. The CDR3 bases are TGTGCCAGTAGTCGAGGGAACCAAGAGACCCAGTACTTC.

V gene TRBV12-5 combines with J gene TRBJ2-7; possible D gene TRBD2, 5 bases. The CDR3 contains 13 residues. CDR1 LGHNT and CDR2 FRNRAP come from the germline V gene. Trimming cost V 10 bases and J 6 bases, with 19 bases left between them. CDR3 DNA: TGTGCTATATATCCGGGGTACTACGTCGAGCAGTACTTC. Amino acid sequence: CAIYPGYYVEQYF.

The CDR3 nucleotides are TGCGCCAGCAGCCCACGGGACAGGGGGGGGCCCCAGCATTTT. Translated, it gives CASSPRDRGGPQHF. The rearrangement joins TRBV5-1 to TRBJ1-5; 11 nucleotides line up with TRBD1. The CDR3 is made up of 14 amino acids. After removal of 4 bases from V and 9 bases from J, the junction contained 6 bases not matched to a gene. Germline V gene lookup returns CDR1 SGHRS and CDR2 YFSETQ.

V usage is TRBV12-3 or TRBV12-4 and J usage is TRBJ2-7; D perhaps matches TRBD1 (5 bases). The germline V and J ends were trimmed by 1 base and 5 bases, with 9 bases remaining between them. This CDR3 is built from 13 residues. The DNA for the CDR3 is TGTGCCAGCAGTTTAGACAGGCGCAACGAGCAGTACTTC. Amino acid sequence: CASSLDRRNEQYF.

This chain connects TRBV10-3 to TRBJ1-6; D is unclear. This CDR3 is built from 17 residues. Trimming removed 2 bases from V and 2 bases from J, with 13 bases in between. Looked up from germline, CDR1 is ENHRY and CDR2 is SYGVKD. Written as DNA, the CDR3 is TGTGCCATCAGTGAGGTTCGGGGAGATCCCTATAATTCACCCCTCCACTTT. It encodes CAISEVRGDPYNSPLHF.

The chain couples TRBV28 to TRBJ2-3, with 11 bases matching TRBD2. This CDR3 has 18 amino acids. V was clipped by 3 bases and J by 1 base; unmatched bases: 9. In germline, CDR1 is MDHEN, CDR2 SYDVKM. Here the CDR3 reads CASSLAGLAEGGTDTQYF. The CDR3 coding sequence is TGTGCCAGCAGTTTGGCGGGACTAGCGGAGGGGGGCACAGATACGCAGTATTTT.

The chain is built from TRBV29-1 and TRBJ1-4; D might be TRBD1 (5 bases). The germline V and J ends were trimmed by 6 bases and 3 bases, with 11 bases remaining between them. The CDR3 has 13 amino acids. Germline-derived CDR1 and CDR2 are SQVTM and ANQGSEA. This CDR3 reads CSVADSSNEKLFF. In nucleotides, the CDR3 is TGCAGCGTAGCCGACAGCTCTAATGAAAAACTGTTTTTT.

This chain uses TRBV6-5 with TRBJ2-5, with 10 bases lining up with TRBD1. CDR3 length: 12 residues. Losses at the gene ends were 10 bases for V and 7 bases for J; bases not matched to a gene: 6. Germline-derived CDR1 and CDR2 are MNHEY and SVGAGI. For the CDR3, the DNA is TGTGCCACTTCGGACAGGGGGGGGACCCAGTACTTC. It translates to CATSDRGGTQYF.

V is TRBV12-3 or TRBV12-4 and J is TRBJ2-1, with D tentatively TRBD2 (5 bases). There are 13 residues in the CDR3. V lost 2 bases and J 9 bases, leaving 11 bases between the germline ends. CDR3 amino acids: CASSLTEGGEQFF. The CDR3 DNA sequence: TGTGCCAGCAGTTTAACCGAGGGTGGTGAGCAGTTCTTC.

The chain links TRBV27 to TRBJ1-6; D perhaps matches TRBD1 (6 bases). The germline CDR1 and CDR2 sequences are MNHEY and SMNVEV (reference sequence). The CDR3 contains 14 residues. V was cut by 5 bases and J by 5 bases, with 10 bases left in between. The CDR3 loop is CASSPTGHNSPLHF. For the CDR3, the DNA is TGTGCCAGCAGTCCGACAGGTCATAATTCACCCCTCCACTTT.

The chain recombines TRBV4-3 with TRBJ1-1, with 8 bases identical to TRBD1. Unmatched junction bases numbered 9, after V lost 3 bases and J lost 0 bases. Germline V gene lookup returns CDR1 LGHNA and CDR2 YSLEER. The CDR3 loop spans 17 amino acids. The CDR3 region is CASSHVRQGSMNTEAFF. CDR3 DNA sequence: TGCGCCAGCAGCCACGTAAGACAGGGGTCAATGAACACTGAAGCTTTCTTT.

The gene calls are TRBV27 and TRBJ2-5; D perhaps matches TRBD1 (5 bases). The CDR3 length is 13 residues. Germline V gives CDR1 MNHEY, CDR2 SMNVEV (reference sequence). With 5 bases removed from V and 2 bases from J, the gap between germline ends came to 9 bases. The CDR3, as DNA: TGTGCCAGCAGTCGACAGAGACAAGAGACCCAGTACTTC. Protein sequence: CASSRQRQETQYF.

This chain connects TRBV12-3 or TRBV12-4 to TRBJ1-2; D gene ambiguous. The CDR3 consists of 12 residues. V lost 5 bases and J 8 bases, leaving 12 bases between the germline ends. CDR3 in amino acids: CASSLRETGYTF. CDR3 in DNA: TGTGCCAGCAGTCTCCGGGAAACAGGCTACACCTTC.

CDR3 DNA sequence: TGTGCCAGCAGCCAGCTAGCGGGAGCCTCCTACAATGAGCAGTTCTTC. Encoded protein: CASSQLAGASYNEQFF. V gene TRBV4-2 combines with J gene TRBJ2-1, with 10 bases identical to TRBD2. The CDR3 runs to 16 residues. Germline V gives CDR1 LGHNA, CDR2 YNFKEQ. Trimming at V came to 3 bases and at J to 0 bases, leaving 2 bases not matched to a gene.

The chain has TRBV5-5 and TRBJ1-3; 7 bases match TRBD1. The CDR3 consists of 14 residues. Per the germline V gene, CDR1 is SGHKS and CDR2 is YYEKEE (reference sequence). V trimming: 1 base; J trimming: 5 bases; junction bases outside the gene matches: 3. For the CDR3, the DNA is TGTGCCAGCAGCTTGCAAGGGGGCCGAAACACCATATATTTT. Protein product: CASSLQGGRNTIYF.

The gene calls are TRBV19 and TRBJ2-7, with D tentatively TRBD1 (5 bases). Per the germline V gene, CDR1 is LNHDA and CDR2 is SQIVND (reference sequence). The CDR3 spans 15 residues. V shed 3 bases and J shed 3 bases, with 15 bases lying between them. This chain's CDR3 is CASSILRDNFYEQYF. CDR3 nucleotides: TGTGCCAGTAGTATCCTCAGGGATAACTTCTACGAGCAGTACTTC.

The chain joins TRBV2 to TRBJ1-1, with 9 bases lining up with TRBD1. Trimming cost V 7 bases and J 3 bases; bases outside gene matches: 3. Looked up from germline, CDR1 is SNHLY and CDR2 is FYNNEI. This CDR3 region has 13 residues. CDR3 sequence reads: CASTGQGHTEAFF. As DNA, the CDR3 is TGTGCCAGCACGGGACAGGGCCACACTGAAGCTTTCTTT.

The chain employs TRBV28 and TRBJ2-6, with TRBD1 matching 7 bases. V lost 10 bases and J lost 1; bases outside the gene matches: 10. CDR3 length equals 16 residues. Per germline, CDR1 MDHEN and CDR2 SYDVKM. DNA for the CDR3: TGTGCCACATATGTTAACAGGGGATCTGGGGCCAACGTCCTGACTTTC. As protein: CATYVNRGSGANVLTF.